This T cell receptor (beta chain) is drawn from a study of regulatory T cells in long-lasting Graves disease. The table lists this clonotype with many counts. This CDR3 comprises 14 residues. Germline-derived CDR1 and CDR2 are MNHEY and SMNVEV (reference sequence). Trimming removed 0 bases from V and 4 bases from J, with 9 bases in between. Described time point: persistent/refractory GD, antithyroid drugs over 5 years with positive TRAb. Extracted RNA from PBMCs served as the source of the TCR library. Relying on iRepertoire HTBI primers and Arm-PCR of CDR3 regions, the team built TCR beta libraries. TCRdb fed the multiplex PCR reads into MiXCR, producing one record per CDR3 protein. Of about 470,000 distinct CDR3 sequences listed, around 20% are singletons.

The J gene is TRBJ2-5, the V gene TRBV27; a weak D match, TRBD2 (5 bases). This TCR came from a female donor with Graves disease. Specimen: peripheral blood mononuclear cells (PBMCs), collected when the disease was refractory, from a patient treated with antithyroid drugs. CDR3 sequence (DNA): TGTGCCAGCAGTTTATCGGACTTGGGAGAGACCCAGTACTTC. This encodes CASSLSDLGETQYF.